This T cell receptor beta chain was profiled in a study of T cells expressing NK-cell markers. TCRdb re-called the 5' RACE reads; every CDR3 protein appears as one record, without DNA. This specimen shows about 460,000 distinct CDR3 sequences; the ten leading clones hold under 1.5%. Germline V lookup: CDR1 DFQATT, CDR2 SNEGSKA (reference sequence). The CDR3 length is 13 residues. Sequencing was carried out using blood T cells: a sorted CD56 or NKG2C T cell subset, CD4+ or CD8+ T cells, or bulk PBMC T cells (not recorded which). This sequence was found in a woman aged 45-60 years in good health. V is TRBV20-1 and J is TRBJ1-4; without DNA, the TCRdb call of TRBD1 cannot be checked. CDR3 sequence: CSAAQQGREKLFF.